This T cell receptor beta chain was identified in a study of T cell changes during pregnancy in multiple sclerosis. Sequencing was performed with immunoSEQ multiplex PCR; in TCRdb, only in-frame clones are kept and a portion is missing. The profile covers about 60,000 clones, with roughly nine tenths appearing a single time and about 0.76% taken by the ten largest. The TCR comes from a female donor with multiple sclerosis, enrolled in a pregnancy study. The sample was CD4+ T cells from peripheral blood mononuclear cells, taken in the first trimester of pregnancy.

The CDR3 DNA sequence: TGTGCCAGCAGCCCCGGGACTCATTATGGCTACACCTTC. It codes for CASSPGTHYGYTF. The chain couples TRBV7-9 to TRBJ1-2; D may be TRBD1 (5 bases). There are 13 residues in the CDR3. Between the trimmed V and J ends, which lost 5 bases and 5 bases, there was a span of 12 bases. Looked up from germline, CDR1 is SEHNR and CDR2 is FQNEAQ (reference sequence).